This entry lists 20 T cell receptor beta chains sequenced from one sample in a study of graft-versus-host responses after intestinal transplantation. The data were produced by immunoSEQ multiplex PCR, yet TCRdb's version contains in-frame clones alone and is incomplete. The sample includes about 110,000 clones, around 93% of them seen just once. These receptors have no known antigen. Here the sequenced sample was unstimulated CD8+ T cells sorted from spleen or lymph node cells, taken before intestinal transplant. These receptors were collected from a human donor who received an intestinal transplant.

The rearrangement links TRBV21-1 to TRBJ1-2; the DNA was not used to check the table's D call, TRBD1. TRBV21-1 is a known pseudogene. This CDR3 has 18 amino acids. The CDR3: CASSTPGTAAPGGYGYTF. CDR3 nucleotide sequence: TGTGCCAGCAGCACCCCAGGGACAGCAGCCCCAGGGGGCTATGGCTACACCTTC.

The J gene is TRBJ2-3, the V gene TRBV5-4; TRBD2 is a possible D gene (6 bases). From germline, CDR1 is SGHNT and CDR2 YYREEE (reference sequence). The ends were cut back, 1 base at V and 6 bases at J, with 12 bases in the middle. CDR3 length equals 14 residues. The CDR3, as DNA: TGTGCCAGCAGCTTGAGCGGGTTTGTGGATACGCAGTATTTT. It codes for CASSLSGFVDTQYF.

The genes are TRBV30 and TRBJ2-2; D might be TRBD2 (5 bases). V lost 0 bases to trimming and J lost 6 bases, with 14 bases between them. This CDR3 has 15 amino acids. CDR1 and CDR2 from the germline V gene are GTSNPN and SVGIG (reference sequence). The chain's CDR3 is CAWSVGQRAAGELFF. For the CDR3, the DNA is TGTGCCTGGAGTGTAGGCCAGAGGGCGGCCGGGGAGCTGTTTTTT. The full variable domain, rest sourced from reference TRBV30 and TRBJ2-2, is SQTIHQWPATLVQPVGSPLSLECTVEGTSNPNLYWYRQAAGRGLQLLFYSVGIGQISSEVPQNLSASRPQDRQFILSSKKLLLSDSGFYLCAWSVGQRAAGELFFGEGSRLTVL.

The chain links TRBV21-1 to TRBJ2-2. TRBV21-1 is a documented pseudogene. CDR3 length equals 14 residues. The DNA of the CDR3 is TGTGCCAGCACCGATGACCTTAAGTCGGGGGAGCTGTTTTTT. Translating gives CASTDDLKSGELFF.

The rearrangement joins TRBV27 to TRBJ1-1; the D is unclear. Trimming stripped 4 bases from V and 0 bases from J, with 6 bases between. Germline V gene data show CDR1 as MNHEY and CDR2 as SMNVEV (reference sequence). The CDR3 extends over 13 amino acids. CDR3 DNA sequence: TGTGCCAGCAGTTCCGGACTGAACACTGAAGCTTTCTTT. Protein: CASSSGLNTEAFF.

The chain joins TRBV27 to TRBJ2-2; the D gene is possibly TRBD2 (5 bases). Trimming cost V 0 bases and J 6 bases, with 11 bases left between them. This CDR3 region has 15 residues. Germline values: CDR1 MNHEY, CDR2 SMNVEV (reference sequence). The CDR3 region is CASSLSPGTAGELFF. Written as DNA, the CDR3 is TGTGCCAGCAGTTTATCGCCGGGAACAGCCGGGGAGCTGTTTTTT.

This clone came up a few times. The rearrangement joins TRBV19 to TRBJ1-1, with D hard to call. Trimming removed 5 bases at V and 0 bases at J, with 7 bases between. CDR1 and CDR2 (germline): LNHDA, SQIVND (reference sequence). CDR3 length equals 13 residues. CDR3 in amino acids: CASSSGMNTEAFF. For the CDR3, the DNA is TGTGCCAGTAGTTCGGGAATGAACACTGAAGCTTTCTTT.

The CDR3 nucleotides are TGTGCCAGTACTCCTAGCGGGAACTCCTACAATGAGCAGTTCTTC. This translates into CASTPSGNSYNEQFF. The chain couples TRBV19 to TRBJ2-1, with TRBD2 identical over 9 bases. Germline-derived CDR1 and CDR2 are LNHDA and SQIVND (reference sequence). The CDR3 totals 15 residues. V shed 7 bases and J 0 bases; nucleotides not matched to a gene: 4.

This clone was seen once. The rearrangement uses TRBV27 and TRBJ2-1; D is ambiguous. The CDR3 has 14 residues. Between the trimmed V and J ends, which lost 2 bases and 7 bases, there was a span of 12 bases. Germline lookup yields CDR1 MNHEY and CDR2 SMNVEV (reference sequence). The CDR3 coding sequence is TGTGCCAGCAGTTTAAGAGGTGGCAGTAATGAGCAGTTCTTC. Its protein is CASSLRGGSNEQFF.

The rearrangement links TRBV28 to TRBJ2-1; D perhaps matches TRBD2 (6 bases). The CDR3 extends over 13 amino acids. Trimming cost V 4 bases and J 10 bases, with 14 bases left between them. Per germline, CDR1 MDHEN and CDR2 SYDVKM. CDR3 loop: CASSSVGGDEQFF. The CDR3 region has the DNA TGTGCCAGCAGTTCCGTAGGAGGGGACGAGCAGTTCTTC.

Details on this clone: Additional DNA sequences in this sample encode the identical CDR3. The V call is TRBV5-1, the J call TRBJ1-1; D not resolved. The germline gives CDR1 SGHRS, CDR2 YFSETQ. The CDR3 runs to 13 residues. The germline V and J ends were trimmed by 0 bases and 4 bases, with 7 bases remaining between them. The CDR3 loop reads CASSLDGFTEAFF. CDR3 DNA: TGCGCCAGCAGCTTGGATGGCTTCACTGAAGCTTTCTTT.

The chain carries TRBV7-2 and TRBJ1-2; D gene ambiguous. CDR3 size: 16 residues. Trimming removed 1 base at V and 1 base at J, with 13 bases between. In germline, CDR1 is SGHTA, CDR2 FQGNSA. In DNA, the CDR3 is TGTGCCAGCAGCTTAGAGTTCACTACCCTTAACTATGGCTACACCTTC. Translating gives CASSLEFTTLNYGYTF.

The J gene is TRBJ2-2, the V gene TRBV6-5; unclear D gene. This CDR3 contains 15 residues. Germline lookup yields CDR1 MNHEY and CDR2 SVGAGI. V lost 3 bases and J 5 bases, leaving 13 bases between the germline ends. CDR3 DNA: TGTGCCAGCAGTTATTCGATGGCCATGACCGGGGAGCTGTTTTTT. This translates into CASSYSMAMTGELFF.

The chain has TRBV19 and TRBJ1-1; D possibly corresponds to TRBD1 (5 bases). Trimming removed 5 bases from V and 5 bases from J, with 9 bases in between. Germline CDR1 LNHDA, CDR2 SQIVND (reference sequence). The CDR3 consists of 12 residues. The CDR3 sequence: CASSQGWTEAFF. CDR3 bases: TGTGCCAGTAGTCAGGGTTGGACTGAAGCTTTCTTT.

The gene calls are TRBV7-2 and TRBJ2-2; 7 bases agree with TRBD2. The V gene end was trimmed by 11 bases and the J gene end by 0 bases; junction bases not matched to a gene: 6. There are 14 residues in the CDR3. CDR1 is SGHTA and CDR2 is FQGNSA in the germline V gene. CDR3 region: CARGEGPNTGELFF. Here the CDR3 DNA reads TGTGCCCGAGGGGAGGGTCCGAACACCGGGGAGCTGTTTTTT.

The chain has TRBV5-1 and TRBJ1-5, with a possible D match to TRBD1 (6 bases). V dropped 4 bases and J dropped 7 bases, with 18 bases sitting between them. Germline V CDR1 and CDR2: SGHRS, YFSETQ. CDR3 length: 15 amino acids. For the CDR3, the DNA is TGCGCCAGCAGCCGAGAGGGGGGAAGCTTCCAGCCCCAGCATTTT. This encodes CASSREGGSFQPQHF.

The chain joins TRBV19 to TRBJ1-5; no clear D gene. V lost 5 bases and J 8 bases, leaving 13 bases between the germline ends. Germline V gene lookup returns CDR1 LNHDA and CDR2 SQIVND (reference sequence). The CDR3 has 13 amino acids. CDR3 nucleotide sequence: TGTGCCAGTAGTTGGGCGACCCCCGAGCCCCAGCATTTT. This codes for CASSWATPEPQHF.

V and J are TRBV28 and TRBJ2-7; no definite D call. This CDR3 region has 13 residues. V lost 5 bases and J 2 bases, leaving 10 bases between the germline ends. Germline V lookup: CDR1 MDHEN, CDR2 SYDVKM. CDR3 nucleotides: TGTGCCAGCAGTCCAACCCCCACCTACGAGCAGTACTTC. Translated: CASSPTPTYEQYF.

This chain joins TRBV29-1 and TRBJ1-3; D perhaps matches TRBD1 (5 bases). Germline lookup yields CDR1 SQVTM and CDR2 ANQGSEA. V lost 4 bases, J lost 0 bases, and 7 bases lay in between. The CDR3 consists of 13 residues. CDR3 protein: CSVVGASGNTIYF. Here the CDR3 DNA reads TGCAGCGTTGTAGGGGCCTCTGGAAACACCATATATTTT.

J is TRBJ2-7 and V is TRBV28; TRBD2 aligns across 13 bases. In germline, CDR1 is MDHEN, CDR2 SYDVKM. The CDR3 spans 18 residues. V was clipped by 4 bases and J by 2 bases; unmatched bases: 11. In DNA form, the CDR3 reads TGTGCCAGCAGTTCAATTCCCGGGACTAGCGGGACCACCTACGAGCAGTACTTC. Protein: CASSSIPGTSGTTYEQYF. Variable domain in full (rest from reference TRBV28 and TRBJ2-7): DVKVTQSSRYLVKRTGEKVFLECVQDMDHENMFWYRQDPGLGLRLIYFSYDVKMKEKGDIPEGYSVSREKKERFSLILESASTNQTSMYLCASSSIPGTSGTTYEQYFGPGTRLTVT.